The entry below describes one TCR beta chain. Antigen unknown. The sample is drawn from a study of identifying expanded T cells in peripheral blood. The protocol was immunoSEQ multiplex PCR, while the TCRdb copy is restricted to in-frame clones and leaves out a portion. The data hold about 120,000 clones, with about four fifths observed a single time. No infections or other immune events were documented during collection. Regarding the study as a whole: Roughly 1.2 clones differed between technical replicates, versus approximately 17 and 20 over time. Variance in clone template counts between roughly two-week samples significantly increased with total template count across all healthy donors.

CDR1 SGHRS and CDR2 YFSETQ come from the germline V gene. V was trimmed by 3 bases and J by 3 bases, leaving 13 bases between them. The CDR3 has 15 amino acids. Material for sequencing was blood. The chain is built from TRBV5-1 and TRBJ1-3; possible D gene TRBD1, 5 bases. The receptor comes from a person aged 18-69 years in good health. The CDR3 loop reads CASSYQGTHGNTIYF. The DNA of the CDR3 is TGCGCCAGCAGCTACCAGGGAACCCATGGAAACACCATATATTTT.